This is a list of T cell receptor beta chains from one sample in a study of blood T cell repertoires in COVID-19. Produced via immunoSEQ multiplex PCR; TCRdb's table is partial and in-frame only. Of roughly 300,000 clones in the sample, 70% to 90% are singletons; the top ten hold less than 9.5%. The source material was peripheral blood. These receptors all stem from a woman in her forties or fifties who had recovered from COVID-19. Both conserved end residues are part of each CDR3. Fields, in order: CDR3 protein, CDR3 DNA, clone size, D gene, J gene, V gene. The D gene is left open where the match is weak. Clone size is shown for a subset of rows, as once, few, many or a class of expanded clone.

cdr3_aa: CASSILRQGLKTEAFF
cdr3_nt: TGTGCCAGCAGCATACTCCGACAGGGTCTCAAAACTGAAGCTTTCTTT
clone_size: -
d_call: TRBD1
j_call: TRBJ1-1
v_call: TRBV7-2

cdr3_aa: CASSLAGGHEQYF
cdr3_nt: TGTGCCAGCAGCTTGGCAGGGGGTCACGAGCAGTACTTC
clone_size: few
d_call: TRBD1
j_call: TRBJ2-7
v_call: TRBV5-4

cdr3_aa: CASSYSQAGGRTEAFF
cdr3_nt: TGTGCCAGCAGTTACTCGCAGGCTGGGGGCCGAACTGAAGCTTTCTTT
clone_size: once
d_call: -
j_call: TRBJ1-1
v_call: TRBV6-5

cdr3_aa: CRPSGVPEAFF
cdr3_nt: TGTCGGCCCTCGGGTGTACCTGAAGCTTTCTTT
clone_size: -
d_call: -
j_call: TRBJ1-1
v_call: TRBV6-6

cdr3_aa: CASSLPRTGGWAGELFF
cdr3_nt: TGTGCCAGCAGTTTACCCCGGACAGGGGGATGGGCCGGGGAGCTGTTTTTT
clone_size: -
d_call: TRBD1
j_call: TRBJ2-2
v_call: TRBV28

cdr3_aa: CAISVQHSSTDTQYF
cdr3_nt: TGTGCCATCAGTGTACAGCATTCTAGCACAGATACGCAGTATTTT
clone_size: -
d_call: -
j_call: TRBJ2-3
v_call: TRBV10-3

cdr3_aa: CASSLGGLGNSPLHF
cdr3_nt: TGTGCCAGCAGCTTAGGGGGACTGGGGAATTCACCCCTCCACTTT
clone_size: -
d_call: -
j_call: TRBJ1-6
v_call: TRBV7-9

cdr3_aa: CASSRDESYEQYF
cdr3_nt: TGTGCCAGCAGCCGAGACGAGTCCTACGAGCAGTACTTC
clone_size: -
d_call: -
j_call: TRBJ2-7
v_call: TRBV3-1/TRBV3-2

cdr3_aa: CAWSRGGASSGNTIYF
cdr3_nt: TGTGCCTGGAGTCGGGGGGGAGCCTCCTCTGGAAACACCATATATTTT
clone_size: -
d_call: -
j_call: TRBJ1-3
v_call: TRBV30

cdr3_aa: CASSLVVGGSGANVLTF
cdr3_nt: TGTGCCAGCAGCTTAGTGGTAGGGGGCTCTGGGGCCAACGTCCTGACTTTC
clone_size: -
d_call: -
j_call: TRBJ2-6
v_call: TRBV7-9

cdr3_aa: CASSEGQGDQPQHF
cdr3_nt: TGTGCCAGCAGTGAGGGACAGGGAGATCAGCCCCAGCATTTT
clone_size: few
d_call: TRBD1
j_call: TRBJ1-5
v_call: TRBV28

cdr3_aa: CATSRDQGSPLHF
cdr3_nt: TGTGCCACCAGCAGAGATCAGGGATCACCCCTCCACTTT
clone_size: -
d_call: -
j_call: TRBJ1-6
v_call: TRBV15

cdr3_aa: CASRYTGGLGYEQYF
cdr3_nt: TGTGCCAGCAGGTACACAGGGGGGTTGGGCTACGAGCAGTACTTC
clone_size: -
d_call: TRBD1
j_call: TRBJ2-7
v_call: TRBV6-5

cdr3_aa: CASSSEGQGIREQYF
cdr3_nt: TGTGCCAGCAGTAGCGAGGGACAGGGAATCCGGGAGCAGTACTTC
clone_size: -
d_call: TRBD1
j_call: TRBJ2-7
v_call: TRBV9

cdr3_aa: CASSIPGQGRNSPLHF
cdr3_nt: TGTGCCAGTAGTATCCCGGGACAGGGACGGAATTCACCCCTCCACTTT
clone_size: -
d_call: TRBD1
j_call: TRBJ1-6
v_call: TRBV19

cdr3_aa: CASSQGTSGRGTGELFF
cdr3_nt: TGTGCCAGCAGCCAAGGGACTAGCGGGAGGGGGACCGGGGAGCTGTTTTTT
clone_size: -
d_call: TRBD2
j_call: TRBJ2-2
v_call: TRBV3-1/TRBV3-2

cdr3_aa: CAIRAGRDETQYF
cdr3_nt: TGTGCCATCAGGGCAGGGAGGGACGAGACCCAGTACTTC
clone_size: -
d_call: TRBD2
j_call: TRBJ2-5
v_call: TRBV10-3

cdr3_aa: CASSLQGAIYGYTF
cdr3_nt: TGTGCCAGCAGTCTCCAGGGGGCGATCTATGGCTACACCTTC
clone_size: -
d_call: TRBD1
j_call: TRBJ1-2
v_call: TRBV6-5

cdr3_aa: CASSLRQGVGNEQFF
cdr3_nt: TGCGCCAGCAGCTTGCGACAGGGGGTCGGGAATGAGCAGTTCTTC
clone_size: -
d_call: TRBD1
j_call: TRBJ2-1
v_call: TRBV5-1

cdr3_aa: CASSKGPGGKETQYF
cdr3_nt: TGTGCCAGCAGCAAAGGACCCGGAGGCAAGGAGACCCAGTACTTC
clone_size: -
d_call: -
j_call: TRBJ2-5
v_call: TRBV21-1

cdr3_aa: CASSITESPYEQYF
cdr3_nt: TGTGCCAGCAGTATAACAGAGTCCCCGTACGAGCAGTACTTC
clone_size: -
d_call: -
j_call: TRBJ2-7
v_call: TRBV9

cdr3_aa: CASRKRTDEEKLFF
cdr3_nt: TGTGCCAGTAGAAAAAGGACTGACGAGGAAAAACTGTTTTTT
clone_size: -
d_call: -
j_call: TRBJ1-4
v_call: TRBV19

cdr3_aa: CASADSTDTQYF
cdr3_nt: TGTGCCTCGGCGGATAGCACAGATACGCAGTATTTT
clone_size: -
d_call: -
j_call: TRBJ2-3
v_call: TRBV24-1

cdr3_aa: CASSIEDSPYEQYF
cdr3_nt: TGTGCCAGTAGTATAGAGGACAGCCCCTACGAGCAGTACTTC
clone_size: -
d_call: -
j_call: TRBJ2-7
v_call: TRBV19

cdr3_aa: CSVSLGLYYGYTF
cdr3_nt: TGCAGCGTTTCACTAGGGCTCTACTATGGCTACACCTTC
clone_size: -
d_call: -
j_call: TRBJ1-2
v_call: TRBV29-1

cdr3_aa: CASSQNSGGAPDTQYF
cdr3_nt: TGCGCCAGCAGCCAAAACAGCGGGGGGGCCCCAGATACGCAGTATTTT
clone_size: -
d_call: TRBD2
j_call: TRBJ2-3
v_call: TRBV4-3

cdr3_aa: CASSMRDRGNTEAFF
cdr3_nt: TGTGCCAGTAGTATGAGAGACAGGGGGAACACTGAAGCTTTCTTT
clone_size: -
d_call: TRBD1
j_call: TRBJ1-1
v_call: TRBV19

cdr3_aa: CASRHGNRGQYEQYF
cdr3_nt: TGTGCCAGCAGACACGGAAACAGGGGGCAATACGAGCAGTACTTC
clone_size: once
d_call: TRBD1
j_call: TRBJ2-7
v_call: TRBV11-2

cdr3_aa: CSVKKRLAGVTDTQYF
cdr3_nt: TGCAGCGTTAAAAAGCGGCTAGCGGGAGTCACAGATACGCAGTATTTT
clone_size: -
d_call: TRBD2
j_call: TRBJ2-3
v_call: TRBV29-1

cdr3_aa: CASSLQGALEAFF
cdr3_nt: TGTGCCAGCAGCTTGCAGGGGGCATTAGAAGCTTTCTTT
clone_size: -
d_call: TRBD1
j_call: TRBJ1-1
v_call: TRBV5-6

cdr3_aa: CASSIVGLAGGETQYF
cdr3_nt: TGTGCCAGTAGTATAGTGGGACTAGCGGGAGGCGAGACCCAGTACTTC
clone_size: -
d_call: TRBD2
j_call: TRBJ2-5
v_call: TRBV19

cdr3_aa: CASTNRGSSSGSFTDTQYF
cdr3_nt: TGTGCCAGTACCAACAGGGGTTCGAGTAGCGGGAGTTTCACAGATACGCAGTATTTT
clone_size: -
d_call: TRBD2
j_call: TRBJ2-3
v_call: TRBV19

cdr3_aa: CASSYSVGLSNQPQHF
cdr3_nt: TGTGCCAGCAGTTACTCTGTGGGCCTAAGCAATCAGCCCCAGCATTTT
clone_size: -
d_call: -
j_call: TRBJ1-5
v_call: TRBV6-6

cdr3_aa: CASSLAGGSVQPQHF
cdr3_nt: TGTGCCAGCAGCTTAGCGGGGGGGTCTGTTCAGCCCCAGCATTTT
clone_size: few
d_call: -
j_call: TRBJ1-5
v_call: TRBV7-9

cdr3_aa: CASSERAGGLGNTIYF
cdr3_nt: TGTGCCAGCAGTGAACGGGCAGGGGGCCTTGGAAACACCATATATTTT
clone_size: -
d_call: TRBD1
j_call: TRBJ1-3
v_call: TRBV6-1

cdr3_aa: CASTPGLGYEQYF
cdr3_nt: TGTGCCAGCACCCCAGGGTTGGGCTACGAGCAGTACTTC
clone_size: -
d_call: -
j_call: TRBJ2-7
v_call: TRBV6-5

cdr3_aa: CASSSQGSGANVLTF
cdr3_nt: TGTGCCAGCAGTTCACAGGGGTCTGGGGCCAACGTCCTGACTTTC
clone_size: -
d_call: TRBD1
j_call: TRBJ2-6
v_call: TRBV6-2/TRBV6-3